The T cell receptor beta chain described here comes from a study of shared clonotypes between healthy human individuals. Broader study findings: Several donors held 5% to 5.5% of naive CD4 clonotypes in common.

Remarks on this clone: Its antigen is still unknown.

This CDR3 region has 12 residues. The germline V and J ends were trimmed by 6 bases and 5 bases, with 7 bases remaining between them. Germline-derived CDR1 and CDR2 are MGHDK and SYGVNS. CD4+ cells yielded CD45RA+ naive and CD45RA-negative memory subsets. The method was immunoSEQ multiplex PCR; TCRdb's version includes in-frame clones alone and lacks a portion of them. The table shows a few million clones, with approximately 93% occurring only once. The TCR originated in a man between 18 and 29 years old in good health. Some clones in this sample may be carry-over from other donors' samples. This chain uses TRBV25-1 with TRBJ2-2; D possibly uses TRBD1 or TRBD2 (5 bases each). Material for sequencing was naive CD4+ T cells from PBMCs. Specified subset: CD45RA+ positively selected. The CDR3: CASRGDTGELFF. As DNA, the CDR3 is TGTGCCAGCAGGGGGGATACCGGGGAGCTGTTTTTT.